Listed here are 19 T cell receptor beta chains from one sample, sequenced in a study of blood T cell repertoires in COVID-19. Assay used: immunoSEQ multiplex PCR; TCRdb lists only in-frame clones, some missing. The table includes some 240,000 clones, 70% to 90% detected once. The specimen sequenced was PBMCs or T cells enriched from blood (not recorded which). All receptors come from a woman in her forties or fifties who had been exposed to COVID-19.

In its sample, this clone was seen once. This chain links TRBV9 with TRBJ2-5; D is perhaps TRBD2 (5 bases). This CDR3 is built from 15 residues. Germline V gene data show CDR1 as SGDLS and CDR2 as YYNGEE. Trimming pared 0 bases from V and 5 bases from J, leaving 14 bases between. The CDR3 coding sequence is TGTGCCAGCAGCGTAGGGTCGGCGGGCGGTGAGACCCAGTACTTC. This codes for CASSVGSAGGETQYF.

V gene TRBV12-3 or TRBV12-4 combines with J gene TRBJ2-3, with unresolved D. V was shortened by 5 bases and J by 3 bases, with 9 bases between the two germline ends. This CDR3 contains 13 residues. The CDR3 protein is CASSQRRTDTQYF. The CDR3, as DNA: TGTGCCAGCAGTCAGCGTCGGACAGATACGCAGTATTTT.

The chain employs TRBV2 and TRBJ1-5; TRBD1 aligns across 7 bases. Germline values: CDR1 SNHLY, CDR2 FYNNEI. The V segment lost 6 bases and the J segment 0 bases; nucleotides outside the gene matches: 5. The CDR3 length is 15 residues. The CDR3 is CASSAQGPSNQPQHF. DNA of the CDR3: TGTGCCAGCAGCGCACAGGGGCCTAGCAATCAGCCCCAGCATTTT.

This chain's CDR3 is CASSHSTGELNYGYTF. CDR3 DNA sequence: TGTGCCAGCAGCCACTCTACGGGGGAGCTTAACTATGGCTACACCTTC. The V gene is TRBV27, the J gene TRBJ1-2; tentatively, D is TRBD1 (5 bases). Germline assignment: CDR1 MNHEY and CDR2 SMNVEV (reference sequence). V shed 6 bases and J shed 1 base, with 18 bases lying between them. This CDR3 has 16 residues.

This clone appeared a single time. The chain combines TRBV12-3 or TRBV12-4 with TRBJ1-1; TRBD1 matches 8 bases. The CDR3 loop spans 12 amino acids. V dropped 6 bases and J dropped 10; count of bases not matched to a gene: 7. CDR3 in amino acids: CASRSQGARAFF. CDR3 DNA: TGTGCCAGCAGGAGTCAGGGGGCGAGAGCTTTCTTT.

The CDR3 loop is CAIGDRVREKLFF. In DNA, the CDR3 is TGTGCCATCGGGGACAGGGTTCGTGAAAAACTGTTTTTT. The chain employs TRBV10-3 and TRBJ1-4; 9 nucleotides align to TRBD1. CDR1 is ENHRY, CDR2 SYGVKD, per germline. Trimming removed 8 bases from V and 7 bases from J; junction bases left unmatched: 5. The CDR3 totals 13 residues.

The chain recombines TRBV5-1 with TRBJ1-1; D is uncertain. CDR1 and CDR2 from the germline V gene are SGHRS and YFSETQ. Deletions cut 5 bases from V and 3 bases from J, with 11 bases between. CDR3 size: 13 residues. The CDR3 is CASSEELHTEAFF. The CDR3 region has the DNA TGCGCCAGCAGTGAGGAGCTTCACACTGAAGCTTTCTTT.

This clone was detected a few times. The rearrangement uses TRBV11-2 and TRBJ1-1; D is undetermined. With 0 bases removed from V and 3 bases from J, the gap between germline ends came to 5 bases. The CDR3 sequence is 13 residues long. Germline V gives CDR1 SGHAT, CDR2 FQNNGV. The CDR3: CASSLETDTEAFF. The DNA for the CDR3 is TGTGCCAGCAGCTTAGAAACGGACACTGAAGCTTTCTTT.

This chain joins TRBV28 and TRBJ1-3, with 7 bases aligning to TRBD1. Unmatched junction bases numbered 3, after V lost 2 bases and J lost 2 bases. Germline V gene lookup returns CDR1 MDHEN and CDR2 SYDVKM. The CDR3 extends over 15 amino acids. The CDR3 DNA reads TGTGCCAGCAGTTTACCCGGACAGGCTGGAAACACCATATATTTT. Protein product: CASSLPGQAGNTIYF.

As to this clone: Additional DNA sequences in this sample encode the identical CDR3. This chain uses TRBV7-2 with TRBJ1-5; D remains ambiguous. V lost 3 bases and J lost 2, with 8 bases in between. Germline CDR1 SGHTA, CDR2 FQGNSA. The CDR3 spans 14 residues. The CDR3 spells CASSLRVGNQPQHF. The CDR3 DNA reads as TGTGCCAGCAGCTTGAGGGTCGGCAATCAGCCCCAGCATTTT.

CDR3 nucleotide sequence: TGTGCCAGCAGTGAATGGAGGGTCAGCTCTGGAAACACCATATATTTT. Its protein product is CASSEWRVSSGNTIYF. The chain uses TRBV25-1 and TRBJ1-3; no definite D call. The length of the CDR3 is 16 residues. V was shortened by 1 base and J by 0 bases, with 10 bases between the two germline ends. Germline V lookup: CDR1 MGHDK, CDR2 SYGVNS. The variable domain in full, completed from reference TRBV25-1 and TRBJ1-3, reads EADIYQTPRYLVIGTGKKITLECSQTMGHDKMYWYQQDPGMELHLIHYSYGVNSTEKGDLSSESTVSRIRTEHFPLTLESARPSHTSQYLCASSEWRVSSGNTIYFGEGSWLTVV.

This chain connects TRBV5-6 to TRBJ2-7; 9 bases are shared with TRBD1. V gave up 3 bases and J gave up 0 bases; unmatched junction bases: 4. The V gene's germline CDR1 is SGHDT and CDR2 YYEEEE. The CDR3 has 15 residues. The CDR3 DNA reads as TGTGCCAGCAGCTCCCGGGACAGGGTCTCCTACGAGCAGTACTTC. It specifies CASSSRDRVSYEQYF.

CDR3 in amino acids: CASSGTSGGPSDTQYF. The CDR3 DNA sequence: TGTGCCAGCAGTGGGACTAGCGGGGGACCCTCGGATACGCAGTATTTT. J is TRBJ2-3 and V is TRBV25-1; 13 bases line up with TRBD2. Per germline, CDR1 MGHDK and CDR2 SYGVNS. The ends lost 4 bases at V and 6 bases at J; junction bases unmatched: 7. This CDR3 region has 16 residues.

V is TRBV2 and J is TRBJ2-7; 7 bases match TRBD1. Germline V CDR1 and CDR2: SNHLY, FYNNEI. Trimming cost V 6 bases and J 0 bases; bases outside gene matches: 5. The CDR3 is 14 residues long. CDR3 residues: CASSATGSSYEQYF. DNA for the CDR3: TGTGCCAGCAGCGCGACAGGGAGCTCCTACGAGCAGTACTTC.

The chain's CDR3 is CASSRDSYYNEQFF. CDR3 DNA sequence: TGTGCCAGCTCTCGAGACAGTTACTACAATGAGCAGTTCTTC. J is TRBJ2-1 and V is TRBV18, with D perhaps matching TRBD1 (5 bases). This CDR3 is built from 14 residues. Trimming left V 6 bases short and J 3 bases short, with 12 bases between. Germline loops: CDR1 KGHSH, CDR2 LQKENI.

The CDR3 loop reads CASFPRRGTIYF. CDR3 nucleotides: TGTGCCAGCTTTCCCCGCCGGGGCACCATATATTTT. The gene calls are TRBV12-3 or TRBV12-4 and TRBJ1-3, with D unresolved. Trimming stripped 8 bases from V and 9 bases from J, with 14 bases between. CDR3 length equals 12 residues.

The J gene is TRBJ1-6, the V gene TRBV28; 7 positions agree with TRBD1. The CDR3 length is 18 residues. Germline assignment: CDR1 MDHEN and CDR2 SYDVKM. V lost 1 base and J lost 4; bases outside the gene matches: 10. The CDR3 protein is CASSLLEGGGIYNSPLHF. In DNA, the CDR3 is TGTGCCAGCAGTTTATTAGAAGGGGGCGGAATTTATAATTCACCCCTCCACTTT.

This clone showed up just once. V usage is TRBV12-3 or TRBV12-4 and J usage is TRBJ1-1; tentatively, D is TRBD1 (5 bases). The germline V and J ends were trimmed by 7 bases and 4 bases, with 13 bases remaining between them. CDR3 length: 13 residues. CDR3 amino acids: CASTLQGSTEAFF. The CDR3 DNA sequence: TGTGCCAGCACCCTCCAGGGAAGCACTGAAGCTTTCTTT.

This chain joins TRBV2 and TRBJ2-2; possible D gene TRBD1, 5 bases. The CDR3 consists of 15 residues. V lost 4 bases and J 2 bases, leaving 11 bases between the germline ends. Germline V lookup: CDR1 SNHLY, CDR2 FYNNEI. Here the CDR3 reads CASSGQSPNTGELFF. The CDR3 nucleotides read TGTGCCAGCAGTGGACAGAGTCCAAACACCGGGGAGCTGTTTTTT.